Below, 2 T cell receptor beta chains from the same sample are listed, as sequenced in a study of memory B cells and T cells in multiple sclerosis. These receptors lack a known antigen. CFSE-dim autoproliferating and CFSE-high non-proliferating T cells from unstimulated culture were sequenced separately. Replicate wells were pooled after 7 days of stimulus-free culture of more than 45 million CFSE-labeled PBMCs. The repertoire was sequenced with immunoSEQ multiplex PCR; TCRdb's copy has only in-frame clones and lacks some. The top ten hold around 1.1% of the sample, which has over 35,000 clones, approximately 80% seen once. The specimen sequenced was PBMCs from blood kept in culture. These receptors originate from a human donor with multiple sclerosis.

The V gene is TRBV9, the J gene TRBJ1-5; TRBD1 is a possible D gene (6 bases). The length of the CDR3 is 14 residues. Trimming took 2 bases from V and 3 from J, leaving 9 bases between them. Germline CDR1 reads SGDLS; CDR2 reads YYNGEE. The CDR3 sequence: CASSVGQNNQPQHF. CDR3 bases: TGTGCCAGCAGCGTCGGACAGAACAATCAGCCCCAGCATTTT.

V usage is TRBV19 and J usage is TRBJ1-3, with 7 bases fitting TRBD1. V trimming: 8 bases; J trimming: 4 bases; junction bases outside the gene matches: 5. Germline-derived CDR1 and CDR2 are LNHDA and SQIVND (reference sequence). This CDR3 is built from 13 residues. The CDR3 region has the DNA TGTGCCAGTGCTGACAGGGCGGGAAACACCATATATTTT. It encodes CASADRAGNTIYF.